This TCR beta chain was found in a study of blood T cells in healthy people across ages. Overall study results and limits: There were more naive CD4+ cells and higher diversity in long-lived donors than in aged donors.

V shed 1 base and J shed 2 bases, with 14 bases lying between them. Germline V lookup: CDR1 SGHTA, CDR2 FQGNSA. The CDR3 is 16 amino acids. Through a sample-barcoded 5' primer and a J-beta primer mix, a second PCR was run for roughly 6 to 12 cycles. Each CDR3 protein is one row after TCRdb ran MiXCR on the 5' RACE reads. The table includes about 1.4 million distinct CDR3 sequences, 55% to 75% detected once. About this clonotype: Its target is not known.

Source material: blood. The source is a man younger than 35 in good health. V usage is TRBV7-2 and J usage is TRBJ1-2; D not resolved. The CDR3 here is CASSLELRRINYGYTF. The CDR3, as DNA: TGTGCCAGCAGCTTAGAGCTTCGCAGGATAAACTATGGCTACACCTTC. The full variable domain, its missing parts supplied by reference TRBV7-2 and TRBJ1-2, is GAGVSQSPSNKVTEKGKDVELRCDPISGHTALYWYRQSLGQGLEFLIYFQGNSAPDKSGLPSDRFSAERTGGSVSTLTIQRTQQEDSAVYLCASSLELRRINYGYTFGSGTRLTVV.